This T cell receptor beta chain came from a study of graft-versus-host responses after intestinal transplantation. TCRdb's table, derived via immunoSEQ multiplex PCR, lists solely in-frame clones and lacks some. The repertoire consists of tens of thousands of clones, with roughly 96% occurring once and the leading ten covering roughly 0.22%. V gave up 0 bases and J gave up 4 bases, with 10 bases separating them. The CDR3 runs 14 residues. CDR1 SEHNR and CDR2 FQNEAQ come from the germline V gene (reference sequence). Notes on this clone: No antigen is known for it.

The origin of this receptor is a human donor who was the organ donor for an intestinal transplant. The chain joins TRBV7-9 to TRBJ2-7; D may be TRBD1 (5 bases). This sample comprised unstimulated CD8+ T cells sorted from spleen or lymph node cells, obtained before transplant. The CDR3 sequence is CASSLAGRVYEQYF. DNA for the CDR3: TGTGCCAGCAGCTTAGCAGGCAGGGTTTACGAGCAGTACTTC.